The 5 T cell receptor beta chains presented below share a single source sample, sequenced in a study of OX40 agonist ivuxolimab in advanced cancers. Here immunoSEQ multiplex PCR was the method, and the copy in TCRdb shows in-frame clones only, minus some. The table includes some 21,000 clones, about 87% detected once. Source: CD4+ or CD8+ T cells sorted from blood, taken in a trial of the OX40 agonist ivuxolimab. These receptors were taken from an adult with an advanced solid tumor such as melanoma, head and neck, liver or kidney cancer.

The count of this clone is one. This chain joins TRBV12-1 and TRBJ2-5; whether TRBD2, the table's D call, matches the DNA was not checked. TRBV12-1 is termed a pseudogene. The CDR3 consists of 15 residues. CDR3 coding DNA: TGTGCCAGCAGCTTTGCTAGCGGGGAACGGGAGACCCAGTACTTC. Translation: CASSFASGERETQYF.

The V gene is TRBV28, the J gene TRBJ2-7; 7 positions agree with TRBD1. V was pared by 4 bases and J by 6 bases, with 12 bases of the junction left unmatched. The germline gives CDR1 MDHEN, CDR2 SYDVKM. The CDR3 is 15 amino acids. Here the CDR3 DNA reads TGTGCCAGCAGTTCGCTGACAGGGAGAAGCTCCGAGCAGTACTTC. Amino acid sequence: CASSSLTGRSSEQYF.

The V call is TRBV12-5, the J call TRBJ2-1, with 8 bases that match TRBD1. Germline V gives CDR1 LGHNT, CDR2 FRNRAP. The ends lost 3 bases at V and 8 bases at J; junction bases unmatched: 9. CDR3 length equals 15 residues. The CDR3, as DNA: TGTGCTAGTGGTTTTGCCAGGGGGCGAAGAGATGAGCAGTTCTTC. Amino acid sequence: CASGFARGRRDEQFF.

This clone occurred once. CDR3 in amino acids: CASSQEWGGHQPQHF. The CDR3 DNA sequence: TGCGCCAGCAGCCAAGAGTGGGGAGGTCATCAGCCCCAGCATTTT. The chain carries TRBV4-1 and TRBJ1-5, with no clear D. V was clipped by 0 bases and J by 5 bases, with 11 bases between them. CDR3 size: 15 residues. Germline CDR1 and CDR2: MGHRA and YSYEKL.

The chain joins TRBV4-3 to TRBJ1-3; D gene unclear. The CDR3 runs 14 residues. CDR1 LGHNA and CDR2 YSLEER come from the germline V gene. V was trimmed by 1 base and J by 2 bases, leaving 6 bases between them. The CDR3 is CASSQGGTGNTIYF. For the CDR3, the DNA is TGCGCCAGCAGCCAAGGAGGGACTGGAAACACCATATATTTT.